A single T cell receptor beta chain is shown here with its context. Donors included only healthy HIV-negative adults lacking recent acute infections or vaccinations. These data are taken from a study of shared clonotypes between healthy human individuals. Study context: Three plates were used per donor for CD4 naive, three for CD4 memory, two for CD8 naive and one for CD8 memory.

The V segment lost 2 bases and the J segment 3 bases; nucleotides outside the gene matches: 8. CDR1 is MNHNS, CDR2 SASEGT, per germline. CDR3 length: 16 amino acids. This table comes from immunoSEQ multiplex PCR, and its TCRdb copy is limited to in-frame clones, with some not included. The sample shows a few million clones, approximately 95% of them seen only once. The origin of this receptor is a young man in good health. Input material: naive CD4+ T cells sorted from blood. Specified subset: CD45RA+ positively selected. The chain is built from TRBV6-1 and TRBJ2-5, with 8 positions matching TRBD2. CDR3 nucleotide sequence: TGTGCCAGCAGTGAATATTCCGGGAGGGCCGAAGAGACCCAGTACTTC. As protein: CASSEYSGRAEETQYF.